The rows below give T cell receptor beta chains drawn from one sample of a study of cytomegalovirus exposure and HLA in healthy donors. The table came from immunoSEQ multiplex PCR; TCRdb's copy has only in-frame clones and leaves some out. The sample contains roughly 250,000 clones, approximately 84% of which appear only once. The specimen sequenced was PBMCs. These receptors were collected from a woman in her 30s in good health and CMV-seropositive. Both conserved end residues are part of each CDR3. A D gene is named only where the DNA matches it firmly. Size is stated for part of the rows, as once, few or many counts, or as a class when the clone is expanded.

j_call d_call v_call clone_size cdr3_nt cdr3_aa
TRBJ1-1 . TRBV7-3 . TGTGCCAGCAGCTTATGGTCGGGTACTGAAGCTTTCTTT CASSLWSGTEAFF
TRBJ2-7 . TRBV6-1 . TGTGCCAGCAGTGAAGCGCTATGGCAGGGGAGCTCCTACGAGCAGTACTTC CASSEALWQGSSYEQYF
TRBJ2-1 TRBD2 TRBV4-1 . TGCGCCAGCAGCCAAGTGACTAGCGGGGTTGGAGAGCAGTTCTTC CASSQVTSGVGEQFF
TRBJ2-7 TRBD2 TRBV19 . TGTGCCAGTAGTATCGTCGGGACTACCTACTCCTACGAGCAGTACTTC CASSIVGTTYSYEQYF
TRBJ1-2 TRBD1 TRBV28 . TGTGCCAGCAGTTTATCGTCAGGCAGGGGGCGGGTAGGCTACACCTTC CASSLSSGRGRVGYTF
TRBJ2-7 . TRBV6-4 few TGTGCCAGCAGTGACGGGGCTGCCTCCGAGCAGTACTTC CASSDGAASEQYF
TRBJ2-7 TRBD2 TRBV2 . TGTGCCACCAAGCCCCCGCGGGAGCCCTACGAGCAGTACTTC CATKPPREPYEQYF
TRBJ2-7 TRBD1 TRBV15 . TGTGCCACCAGCAGAAGAACCGGGACAGGAGCCGAGCAGTACTTC CATSRRTGTGAEQYF
TRBJ1-4 TRBD1 TRBV5-1 . TGCGCCAGCAGCCCGGGACAGGGAGTGAGTCAATCTAATGAAAAACTGTTTTTT CASSPGQGVSQSNEKLFF
TRBJ2-3 TRBD2 TRBV29-1 . TGCAGCGTTGAGTCTAGCGGGGCGACCACAGATACGCAGTATTTT CSVESSGATTDTQYF
TRBJ2-1 TRBD2 TRBV4-2 . TGTGCCAGCAGCCAATCGACTAGCGGGAGGCCCTCCTACAATGAGCAGTTCTTC CASSQSTSGRPSYNEQFF
TRBJ2-2 . TRBV5-5 . TGTGCCAGCAGCGCTATCCGAGGGAACACCGGGGAGCTGTTTTTT CASSAIRGNTGELFF
TRBJ2-3 TRBD2 TRBV6-1 . TGTGCCAGCAGTGAGGGACTAGCGGGAGGATACACAGATACGCAGTATTTT CASSEGLAGGYTDTQYF
TRBJ2-7 TRBD1 TRBV7-9 . TGTGCCAGCAGCGGACAGGTCTCCTACGAGCAGTACTTC CASSGQVSYEQYF
TRBJ2-3 TRBD2 TRBV30 . TGTGCCTGGACCCAGGGACTAGCGGACAATCAAGATACGCAGTATTTT CAWTQGLADNQDTQYF
TRBJ2-4 . TRBV2 . TGTGCCAGCAGTGACCCTAGGCGCTACGTTCCCGAGATAGACATTCAGTACTTC CASSDPRRYVPEIDIQYF
TRBJ2-1 TRBD1 TRBV14 once TGTGCCAGCAGCCGAAACTCCGGGACAGGGGCAAACAATGAGCAGTTCTTC CASSRNSGTGANNEQFF
TRBJ1-5 . TRBV6-4 . TGTGCCAGCAGTCTAAATAGCAATCAGCCCCAGCATTTT CASSLNSNQPQHF
TRBJ2-7 TRBD2 TRBV27 . TGTGCCAGCAGTTCCCTTGTAGGTAGCGGGAGCTACGAGCAGTACTTC CASSSLVGSGSYEQYF
TRBJ1-2 TRBD1 TRBV6-6 . TGTGCCAGCAGTTACGCGGGACAGACTCACCGTGGCTACACCTTC CASSYAGQTHRGYTF
TRBJ2-7 . TRBV12-5 few TGTGCTAGTGCCTCCAGTGGGGAGAGCTCCTACGAGCAGTACTTC CASASSGESSYEQYF
TRBJ2-5 TRBD1 TRBV7-9 . TGTGCCAGCAGATCGACGACAGGGCAAGAGACCCAGTACTTC CASRSTTGQETQYF
TRBJ2-3 TRBD2 TRBV29-1 . TGCAGCGCCTCGATTGGGAGCGGGAGGACAGATACGCAGTATTTT CSASIGSGRTDTQYF
TRBJ2-2 TRBD2 TRBV4-1 . TGCGCCAGCAGCCAAGATAGGGGTGGACTAGCTCCCGGGGAGCTGTTTTTT CASSQDRGGLAPGELFF
TRBJ2-7 . TRBV20-1 . TGCAGTGCAGAGGTTTCCTACGAGCAGTACTTC CSAEVSYEQYF
TRBJ2-1 TRBD2 TRBV5-1 . TGCGCCAGCAGACCGGGCACTAGCGGGACCCATGAGCAGTTCTTC CASRPGTSGTHEQFF
TRBJ2-1 TRBD2 TRBV29-1 . TGCAGCGTTTTCCGCGGGAGCTCCTACAATGAGCAGTTCTTC CSVFRGSSYNEQFF
TRBJ1-1 . TRBV2 once TGTGCCAGCCTATATCTAGGCAGTTCGAACACTGAAGCTTTCTTT CASLYLGSSNTEAFF
TRBJ2-5 TRBD2 TRBV7-9 . TGTGCCAGCAGCCCTCTAGCGGTGGGAGAGACCCAGTACTTC CASSPLAVGETQYF
TRBJ2-3 TRBD1 TRBV5-1 . TGCGCCAGCAGCTCGATTCCGGGACAGGGGGCAGATACGCAGTATTTT CASSSIPGQGADTQYF
TRBJ1-5 . TRBV5-1 . TGCGCCAGTTCCAGGGAAGTGGGACAGCCCCAGCATTTT CASSREVGQPQHF
TRBJ2-3 TRBD1 TRBV6-5 . TGTGCCAGCAGCCCTGACAGGGGAGTTGCAGATACGCAGTATTTT CASSPDRGVADTQYF
TRBJ2-1 TRBD2 TRBV15 . TGTGCCACCAGTAGACTAGCGGGAGGGGTCCAGGGTGAGCAGTTCTTC CATSRLAGGVQGEQFF
TRBJ1-1 TRBD1 TRBV10-3 once TGTGCCATCAGTTCTCCCTCTCCCGGGACAGGGAACACTGAAGCTTTCTTT CAISSPSPGTGNTEAFF
TRBJ1-2 . TRBV21-1 . TGTGCCAGCAGCCCGAGGGCGCCAGGTGGCTACACCTTC CASSPRAPGGYTF
TRBJ2-5 . TRBV7-5 . TGTGTCAGAAGCTTTGGCGCGGGAGGAGGGCAAGAGACCCAGTACTTC CVRSFGAGGGQETQYF
TRBJ2-1 TRBD1 TRBV4-2 . TGTGCCAGCAGCCAAGGGTTTCGGGACAGGGTCCCCAATGAGCAGTTCTTC CASSQGFRDRVPNEQFF
TRBJ1-2 TRBD1 TRBV5-6 . TGTGCCAGCAGTGTTCCGGGACAGGGCAACTTTCGCTACACCTTC CASSVPGQGNFRYTF
TRBJ2-7 . TRBV6-1 . TGTGCCAGCAGTGAAGCTCTCCCCTACGAGCAGTACTTC CASSEALPYEQYF